The 18 T cell receptor beta chains in this list originate from one sample, sequenced in a study of blood T cells in healthy people across ages. The authors ran a second PCR of about 7 to 11 cycles using a sample-barcoded 5' primer and a J-beta primer mix. TCRdb re-called the 5' RACE reads through MiXCR, storing one row per CDR3 protein. This table holds about 2 million distinct CDR3 sequences, less than 50% found once. Sequencing was done on a sample of blood. The source is a woman aged 40-49 years in good health.

The chain uses TRBV12-3 or TRBV12-4 and TRBJ2-1; D is ambiguous. This CDR3 contains 12 residues. Trimming took off 7 bases at V and 5 bases at J, with 9 bases between the two ends. The CDR3 region is CASNPQNNEQFF. The CDR3 DNA follows: TGTGCCAGCAATCCCCAGAACAATGAGCAGTTCTTC.

The V gene is TRBV5-1, the J gene TRBJ2-2; possibly TRBD1 for D (5 bases). CDR1 is SGHRS and CDR2 is YFSETQ in the germline V gene. Trimming removed 4 bases at V and 0 bases at J, with 22 bases between. CDR3 length: 19 amino acids. CDR3 region: CASSTVYRGRTANTGELFF. CDR3 nucleotide sequence: TGCGCCAGCAGCACTGTCTATAGGGGCAGGACCGCGAACACCGGGGAGCTGTTTTTT.

The chain has TRBV7-9 and TRBJ2-5; D tentatively fits TRBD1 or TRBD2 (5 bases each). CDR1 SEHNR and CDR2 FQNEAQ come from the germline V gene (reference sequence). The V gene lost 4 bases and the J gene lost 5 bases, with 14 bases spanning the gap. The CDR3 extends over 14 amino acids. CDR3 loop: CASSSANWGETQYF. DNA for the CDR3: TGTGCCAGCAGCTCCGCGAATTGGGGGGAGACCCAGTACTTC.

The chain links TRBV20-1 to TRBJ1-1; a weak D match, TRBD1 (5 bases). V was clipped by 1 base and J by 4 bases, with 13 bases between them. This CDR3 contains 14 residues. Germline CDR1 reads DFQATT; CDR2 reads SNEGSKA (reference sequence). CDR3 in amino acids: CSARARDRGTEAFF. CDR3 DNA sequence: TGCAGTGCTAGAGCCAGGGATAGGGGCACTGAAGCTTTCTTT.

The J gene is TRBJ1-2, the V gene TRBV6-5; TRBD1 matches at 10 bases. With V trimmed by 3 bases and J by 8 bases, 12 bases remained unmatched. CDR1 MNHEY and CDR2 SVGAGI come from the germline V gene. CDR3 length equals 16 residues. CDR3 DNA: TGTGCCAGCAGTTATTGGGCTCCGGGACAGGGGATGGGCTACACCTTC. It is translated as CASSYWAPGQGMGYTF.

J is TRBJ2-7 and V is TRBV28; 8 bases are a match to TRBD1. J was trimmed by 2 bases and V by 5 bases; bases with no gene match: 8. The CDR3 sequence is 15 residues long. Germline loops: CDR1 MDHEN, CDR2 SYDVKM. The CDR3 nucleotides are TGTGCCAGCAGTCTTTTTGGACAGGGCCCCTACGAGCAGTACTTC. It is translated as CASSLFGQGPYEQYF.

The table lists this clonotype with a few counts. This chain connects TRBV27 to TRBJ2-7, with TRBD2 matching 8 bases. CDR1 and CDR2 (germline): MNHEY, SMNVEV (reference sequence). Losses at the gene ends were 6 bases for V and 4 bases for J; bases not matched to a gene: 8. This CDR3 is built from 14 residues. DNA of the CDR3: TGTGCCAGCAGACCGGGGGGGCCTGGGTACGAGCAGTACTTC. Translated: CASRPGGPGYEQYF.

The sample holds a few counts of this clonotype. The V gene is TRBV2, the J gene TRBJ2-1, with 8 bases identical to TRBD1. V shed 4 bases and J 6 bases; nucleotides not matched to a gene: 20. Germline V CDR1 and CDR2: SNHLY, FYNNEI. The CDR3 sequence is 19 residues long. This CDR3 is CASSVTGTGFHRSSNEQFF. For the CDR3, the DNA is TGTGCCAGCAGTGTGACCGGGACAGGTTTTCATAGGAGTAGCAATGAGCAGTTCTTC.

This chain links TRBV20-1 with TRBJ2-3; D might be TRBD2 (5 bases). Trimming left V 3 bases short and J 2 bases short, with 15 bases between. The CDR3 contains 15 residues. Looked up from germline, CDR1 is DFQATT and CDR2 is SNEGSKA (reference sequence). CDR3 nucleotide sequence: TGCAGTGCTAGCCCTGTGTCGGGGTACACAGATACGCAGTATTTT. Its translation: CSASPVSGYTDTQYF.

V gene TRBV20-1 combines with J gene TRBJ1-5; D is possibly TRBD1 (5 bases). This CDR3 has 16 amino acids. With 0 bases removed from V and 5 bases from J, the gap between germline ends came to 17 bases. Germline assignment: CDR1 DFQATT and CDR2 SNEGSKA (reference sequence). CDR3 nucleotides: TGCAGTGCTAGAGATCTTGGAGGGGCAGAACATCAGCCCCAGCATTTT. Translation gives CSARDLGGAEHQPQHF.

This rearrangement joins TRBV4-3 to TRBJ1-6; no clear D gene. Trimming removed 0 bases from V and 14 bases from J, with 14 bases in between. Germline CDR1 and CDR2: LGHNA and YSLEER. The CDR3 extends over 14 amino acids. The CDR3 coding sequence is TGCGCCAGCAGCCAAGACCGACGCGGCGGAGCCCTCCACTTT. Protein product: CASSQDRRGGALHF.

This clonotype was seen a few times. This chain connects TRBV12-3 or TRBV12-4 to TRBJ2-1; D ambiguous. Trimming shortened V by 6 bases and J by 7 bases, and 22 bases separated the two germline ends. The CDR3 has 16 residues. This chain's CDR3 is CASSHMNRVGRNEQFF. The CDR3, as DNA: TGTGCCAGCAGCCATATGAATAGGGTTGGAAGGAATGAGCAGTTCTTC.

This rearrangement joins TRBV20-1 to TRBJ2-3; 8 nucleotides agree with TRBD2. The CDR3 runs to 13 residues. The ends lost 2 bases at V and 5 bases at J; junction bases unmatched: 3. Germline CDR1 is DFQATT and CDR2 is SNEGSKA (reference sequence). In nucleotides, the CDR3 is TGCAGTGCTAGAACTAGCGGTAGAGATACGCAGTATTTT. Protein sequence: CSARTSGRDTQYF.

The chain uses TRBV12-3 or TRBV12-4 and TRBJ2-5; D is possibly TRBD2 (5 bases). This CDR3 region has 11 residues. Trimming removed 6 bases from V and 5 bases from J, with 7 bases in between. The CDR3 is CASRIAETQYF. In DNA form, the CDR3 reads TGTGCCAGCAGAATAGCGGAGACCCAGTACTTC.

The chain carries TRBV3-1 and TRBJ2-3; no reliable D call. CDR1 is LGHDT and CDR2 is YNNKEL in the germline V gene (reference sequence). The CDR3 sequence is 14 residues long. The V end lost 1 base, the J end lost 3 bases, and 8 bases lay between the germline ends. CDR3 in amino acids: CASSQGRETDTQYF. For the CDR3, the DNA is TGTGCCAGCAGCCAAGGTCGAGAGACAGATACGCAGTATTTT.

This clonotype has more than one count but fewer than ten. The chain carries TRBV4-1 and TRBJ1-2, with 12 nucleotides matching TRBD1. V shed 4 bases and J 1 base; nucleotides not matched to a gene: 10. The germline gives CDR1 MGHRA, CDR2 YSYEKL. This CDR3 spans 18 amino acids. For the CDR3, the DNA is TGCGCCAGCAGCCCGACCAGGGACAGGGGGCTTAATAACTATGGCTACACCTTC. Its protein is CASSPTRDRGLNNYGYTF.

On this clonotype itself: This clone may be a read error of a much larger clone one base away. The genes are TRBV6-5 and TRBJ1-2; 10 bases map to TRBD1. Germline values: CDR1 MNHEY, CDR2 SVGAGI. The CDR3 has 15 residues. The CDR3 bases are TGTGCCAGCAGTTACGGGACAGGGGCTAACTGTGGCTACACCTTC. Translating it yields CASSYGTGANCGYTF.

This clonotype was seen once. This chain uses TRBV25-1 with TRBJ1-2; D is unresolved. V lost 3 bases and J lost 8, with 7 bases in between. Germline assignment: CDR1 MGHDK and CDR2 SYGVNS. The length of the CDR3 is 11 residues. In nucleotides, the CDR3 is TGTGCCAGCAGTGAGAATGGGGGCTACACCTTC. It encodes CASSENGGYTF.